This T cell receptor (beta chain) was captured in a study of T cells in localized non-small cell lung cancer. The V gene's germline CDR1 is GTSNPN and CDR2 SVGIG (reference sequence). The V end lost 4 bases, the J end lost 4 bases, and 20 bases lay between the germline ends. The CDR3 sequence is 17 residues long. Sequencing used immunoSEQ multiplex PCR; TCRdb keeps in-frame clones, though not all of them. Of roughly 25,000 clones listed, around 89% are singletons. Study results and caveats: Overall survival was longer when the density of T cells in the blood was higher. Across samples, adjacent lung featured a median around 57 of the top 100 tumor clones. Exceeding tumor, uninvolved adjacent lung had the highest T cell clonality. Sequencing was limited to one tumor region, leaving the possibility of heterogeneity open.

A note on this clone: Its antigen remains unknown.

The sample in question was PBMCs, obtained before any cancer treatment. This clonotype was obtained from a man between 40 and 75 years old with stage II lung adenocarcinoma. This chain uses TRBV30 with TRBJ1-6; TRBD1 is a possible D gene (5 bases). The CDR3 DNA follows: TGTGCCTGGAAGCCCCGGGACGGGCTCCTGTATAATTCACCCCTCCACTTT. This gives the protein CAWKPRDGLLYNSPLHF. Full variable domain (missing parts from reference TRBV30 and TRBJ1-6): SQTIHQWPATLVQPVGSPLSLECTVEGTSNPNLYWYRQAAGRGLQLLFYSVGIGQISSEVPQNLSASRPQDRQFILSSKKLLLSDSGFYLCAWKPRDGLLYNSPLHFGNGTRLTVT.